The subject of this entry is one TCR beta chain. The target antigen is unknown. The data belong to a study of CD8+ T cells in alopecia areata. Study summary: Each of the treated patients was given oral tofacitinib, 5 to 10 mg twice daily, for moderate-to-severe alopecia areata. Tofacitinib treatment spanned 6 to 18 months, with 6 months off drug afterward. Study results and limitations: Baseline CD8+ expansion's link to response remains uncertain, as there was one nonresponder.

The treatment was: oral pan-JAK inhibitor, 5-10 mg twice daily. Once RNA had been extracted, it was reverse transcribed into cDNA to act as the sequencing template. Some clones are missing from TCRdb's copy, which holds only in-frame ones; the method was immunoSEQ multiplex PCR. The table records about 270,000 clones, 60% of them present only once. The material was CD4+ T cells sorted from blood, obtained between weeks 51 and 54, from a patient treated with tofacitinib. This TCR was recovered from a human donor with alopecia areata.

CDR3: CASSAGIRTDTQYF. The DNA for the CDR3 is TGCGCCAGCAGCGCCGGGATCCGCACAGATACGCAGTATTTT. The chain joins TRBV5-1 to TRBJ2-3, with TRBD2 as a possible D gene (5 bases). This CDR3 has 14 residues. The ends were cut back, 4 bases at V and 1 base at J, with 10 bases in the middle. Per the germline V gene, CDR1 is SGHRS and CDR2 is YFSETQ.